This entry describes one TCR beta chain. Antigen specificity is unknown. The germline V gene has CDR1 DFQATT and CDR2 SNEGSKA (reference sequence). The V end was cut by 3 bases, the J end by 1 base, with 14 bases between. There are 15 residues in the CDR3. TCRdb called the reads again in MiXCR, with one record for every CDR3 protein. This sample has approximately 110,000 distinct CDR3 sequences, with more than 30% found just once. The sample originates from a study of T cell repertoires in cytomegalovirus infection. Study background: Use of recently identified HLA-C-restricted and well-studied HLA-B-restricted CMV epitopes was part of the study. Matching HLA type, along with CMV infection, was indicated by public TCR beta signatures.

Overall study results and limits: HLA-C-restricted TCR beta clonotypes specific for CMV led the ex vivo response. Individuals carrying CMV plus the relevant HLA were identified by cumulative frequency of public TCR beta families.

The TCR originated in a human donor in good health (CMV status not recorded). Some clones in this sample may be carry-over from other donors' samples. This chain connects TRBV20-1 to TRBJ2-3; perhaps TRBD2 as D (6 bases). The sequencing here drew on CD8+ T cells from cultured PBMCs, taken from culture after CMV antigen stimulation. The CDR3 DNA reads as TGCAGTGCTAGGACTGGGCGGGGAGGCACAGATACGCAGTATTTT. This gives the protein CSARTGRGGTDTQYF.